The entry below gives a single T cell receptor (beta chain) sequence along with its context. Germline CDR1 reads SNHLY; CDR2 reads FYNNEI. The CDR3 covers 14 residues. Trimming at V came to 4 bases and at J to 5 bases, leaving 5 bases not matched to a gene. Assay: immunoSEQ multiplex PCR; the TCRdb copy retains only in-frame clones and omits some. Here the sample spans fewer than 35,000 clones, 90% being singletons. The sample comes from a study of T cell changes during pregnancy in multiple sclerosis. The TCR comes from a female donor with multiple sclerosis, enrolled in a pregnancy study. The chain is built from TRBV2 and TRBJ1-1, with 9 bases identical to TRBD1. The material was CD8+ T cells from peripheral blood mononuclear cells, obtained in the second trimester of pregnancy. The CDR3: CASSGGDRGTEAFF. The CDR3 nucleotides are TGTGCCAGCAGTGGGGGAGACAGGGGGACTGAAGCTTTCTTT.